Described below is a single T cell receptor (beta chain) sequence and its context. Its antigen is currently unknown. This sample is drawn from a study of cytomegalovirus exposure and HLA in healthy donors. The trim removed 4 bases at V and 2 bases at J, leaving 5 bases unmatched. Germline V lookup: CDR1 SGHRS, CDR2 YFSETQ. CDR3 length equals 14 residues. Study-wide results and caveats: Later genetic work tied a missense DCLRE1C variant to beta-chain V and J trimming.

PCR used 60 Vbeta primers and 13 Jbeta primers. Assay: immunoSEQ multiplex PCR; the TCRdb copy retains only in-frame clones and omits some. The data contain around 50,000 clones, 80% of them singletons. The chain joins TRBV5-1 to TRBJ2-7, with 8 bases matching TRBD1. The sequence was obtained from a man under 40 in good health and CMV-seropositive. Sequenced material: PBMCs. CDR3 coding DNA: TGCGCCAGCAGCGGGACAGGCAATACCTACGAGCAGTACTTC. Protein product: CASSGTGNTYEQYF.